A single sample is the source of the 22 T cell receptor beta chains below, sequenced in a study of identical twins. A single record per CDR3 protein comes from TCRdb applying MiXCR to the 5' RACE reads. The data show some 710,000 distinct CDR3 sequences, with less than 7% seen just once and 1.5% to 2% held by the top ten. Sample: naive T cells sorted from blood. These TCRs come from a man aged 18 to 30 in good health.

This clonotype was picked up a small number of times. J is TRBJ2-7 and V is TRBV5-6; D perhaps matches TRBD2 (7 bases). The CDR3 is made up of 15 amino acids. CDR1 is SGHDT and CDR2 is YYEEEE in the germline V gene. V was shortened by 0 bases and J by 7 bases, with 17 bases between the two germline ends. CDR3 in amino acids: CASSLAAGGQGEQYF. The CDR3, as DNA: TGTGCCAGCAGCTTGGCGGCCGGGGGGCAAGGAGAGCAGTACTTC. Combining the CDR3 with reference TRBV5-6 and TRBJ2-7 gives the whole variable domain DAGVTQSPTHLIKTRGQQVTLRCSPKSGHDTVSWYQQALGQGPQFIFQYYEEEERQRGNFPDRFSGHQFPNYSSELNVNALLLGDSALYLCASSLAAGGQGEQYFGPGTRLTVT.

This chain links TRBV11-2 with TRBJ2-1; TRBD2 matches 7 bases. The J segment lost 0 bases and the V segment lost 5 bases, leaving 4 bases of the junction unmatched. The V gene's germline CDR1 is SGHAT and CDR2 FQNNGV. This CDR3 contains 15 residues. CDR3 protein: CASSNGGSSYNEQFF. CDR3 nucleotides: TGTGCCAGCAGCAACGGGGGGAGCTCCTACAATGAGCAGTTCTTC.

This clonotype was counted between two and nine times. V usage is TRBV14 and J usage is TRBJ2-7; perhaps TRBD1 as D (5 bases). V was trimmed by 1 base and J by 6 bases, leaving 10 bases between them. Germline CDR1 SGHDN, CDR2 FVKESK. CDR3 size: 13 residues. The CDR3 is CASSQAAQGEQYV. DNA of the CDR3: TGTGCCAGCAGCCAAGCCGCTCAGGGCGAGCAGTACGTC.

This clonotype was found many times. The rearrangement uses TRBV7-9 and TRBJ2-3, with 8 positions matching TRBD2. The CDR3 sequence is 16 residues long. The junction had 9 bases not matched to a gene; V was cut back by 5 bases and J by 2 bases. Germline CDR1 is SEHNR and CDR2 is FQNEAQ (reference sequence). As DNA, the CDR3 is TGTGCCAGCAGCCAGCGGGGGAAGGACCCCACAGATACGCAGTATTTT. Its translation is CASSQRGKDPTDTQYF.

This clonotype was seen a few times. CDR3 region: CASSQEQGNQPQHF. The CDR3 DNA is TGCGCCAGCAGCCAAGAACAGGGGAATCAGCCCCAGCATTTT. V is TRBV4-1 and J is TRBJ1-5; TRBD1 matches 7 bases. The CDR3 loop spans 14 amino acids. V was pared by 0 bases and J by 4 bases, with 0 bases of the junction left unmatched. CDR1 is MGHRA and CDR2 is YSYEKL in the germline V gene.

In this sample, this clonotype turned up many times. V and J are TRBV20-1 and TRBJ2-1; TRBD1 might be the D (5 bases). V shed 1 base and J shed 4 bases, with 14 bases lying between them. CDR1 and CDR2 (germline): DFQATT, SNEGSKA (reference sequence). CDR3 length: 15 residues. CDR3 amino acids: CSARVMGPGYNEQFF. The DNA of the CDR3 is TGCAGTGCTAGAGTTATGGGGCCCGGGTACAATGAGCAGTTCTTC.

This clonotype has at least ten counts. The V gene is TRBV27, the J gene TRBJ2-2, with 7 bases aligning to TRBD2. This CDR3 is 16 amino acids long. Germline CDR1 reads MNHEY; CDR2 reads SMNVEV (reference sequence). With 3 bases clipped from V and 5 bases from J, the junction kept 9 bases outside the gene matches. CDR3 sequence: CASSLRSGIGTGELFF. Written as DNA, the CDR3 is TGTGCCAGCAGTTTGAGAAGCGGGATCGGTACCGGGGAGCTGTTTTTT.

This clonotype was found many times. The gene calls are TRBV5-1 and TRBJ2-3; the match to TRBD2 covers 11 bases. This CDR3 spans 17 amino acids. After removal of 0 bases from V and 7 bases from J, the junction contained 10 bases not matched to a gene. Per germline, CDR1 SGHRS and CDR2 YFSETQ. CDR3 loop: CASSLEGPGLAVNTQYF. CDR3 nucleotide sequence: TGCGCCAGCAGCTTGGAGGGTCCGGGACTAGCGGTGAATACGCAGTATTTT.

This clonotype appeared many times. V is TRBV4-1 and J is TRBJ2-1; D remains ambiguous. The CDR3 loop spans 12 amino acids. Trimming stripped 1 base from V and 8 bases from J, with 6 bases between. CDR1 MGHRA and CDR2 YSYEKL come from the germline V gene. As DNA, the CDR3 is TGCGCCAGCAGCCAAGTATTCGATGAGCAGTTCTTC. Translated: CASSQVFDEQFF.

This clonotype was detected ten times or more. The chain carries TRBV5-8 and TRBJ2-2; 9 bases line up with TRBD1. This CDR3 is 15 amino acids long. The V segment lost 2 bases and the J segment 3 bases; nucleotides outside the gene matches: 2. Germline CDR1 reads SGHTS; CDR2 reads YDEGEE. CDR3 sequence (DNA): TGTGCCAGCAGCTTCAGGACAGGGGACACCGGGGAGCTGTTTTTT. Its protein is CASSFRTGDTGELFF.

This clonotype was seen repeatedly, ten times or more. CDR3 nucleotides: TGTGCCAGCAGACAGGGAGGTGACTACGAGCAGTACGTC. Translated: CASRQGGDYEQYV. The chain links TRBV28 to TRBJ2-7; possibly TRBD1 or TRBD2 for D (6 bases each). V lost 6 bases, J lost 3 bases, and 12 bases lay in between. The CDR3 has 13 amino acids. CDR1 and CDR2 (germline): MDHEN, SYDVKM.

This clonotype appeared a few times. The chain links TRBV6-5 to TRBJ2-5; D not resolved. Deletions cut 2 bases from V and 5 bases from J, with 12 bases between. Germline values: CDR1 MNHEY, CDR2 SVGAGI. The CDR3 covers 14 residues. CDR3 sequence: CASSYTGILETQYF. The CDR3 DNA is TGTGCCAGCAGTTACACTGGGATACTCGAGACCCAGTACTTC.

The sample holds many counts of this clonotype. The chain employs TRBV6-5 and TRBJ1-2, with D uncertain. Germline assignment: CDR1 MNHEY and CDR2 SVGAGI. V was cut by 0 bases and J by 4 bases, with 9 bases left in between. CDR3 length: 14 amino acids. CDR3 sequence: CASSYSSRIYGYTF. The CDR3 DNA sequence: TGTGCCAGCAGTTACTCGTCCCGGATCTATGGCTACACCTTC.

This clonotype showed up many times. The chain recombines TRBV5-1 with TRBJ2-1, with TRBD2 identical over 8 bases. CDR1 is SGHRS, CDR2 YFSETQ, per germline. The CDR3 has 17 amino acids. Trimming took 4 bases from V and 5 from J; bases not matched to a gene: 14. The CDR3 DNA sequence: TGCGCCAGCAGCAGGGGGTTAAGACTAGCGATCGACAATGAGCAGTTCTTC. Encoded protein: CASSRGLRLAIDNEQFF.

This clonotype was counted ten times or more. V usage is TRBV7-2 and J usage is TRBJ2-7; 10 bases map to TRBD2. The germline V gene has CDR1 SGHTA and CDR2 FQGNSA. The junction had 8 bases not matched to a gene; V was cut back by 8 bases and J by 4 bases. The CDR3 covers 14 residues. The CDR3 DNA follows: TGTGCCAGCTTGAAGCGGGAGGGCCCTTACGAGCAGTACTTC. Its protein is CASLKREGPYEQYF.

This clonotype was picked up many times. J is TRBJ2-1 and V is TRBV7-3, with D perhaps matching TRBD2 (6 bases). Germline V gene lookup returns CDR1 SGHTA and CDR2 FQGTGA. V lost 2 bases and J 6 bases, leaving 11 bases between the germline ends. The CDR3 totals 14 residues. The CDR3 protein is CASSLYLGGNEQFF. CDR3 in DNA: TGTGCCAGCAGCTTATATCTGGGGGGCAATGAGCAGTTCTTC.

This clonotype occurred a few times. V is TRBV5-6 and J is TRBJ2-5; D may be TRBD1 (5 bases). The CDR3 runs to 15 residues. The germline CDR1 and CDR2 sequences are SGHDT and YYEEEE. Trimming shortened V by 4 bases and J by 5 bases, and 18 bases separated the two germline ends. The CDR3 sequence: CASSLYLKGWETQYF. The CDR3 nucleotides are TGTGCCAGCAGCCTATACCTTAAGGGGTGGGAGACCCAGTACTTC.

This rearrangement joins TRBV19 to TRBJ2-1; no reliable D call. Germline V CDR1 and CDR2: LNHDA, SQIVND (reference sequence). The CDR3 extends over 15 amino acids. With 0 bases removed from V and 2 bases from J, the gap between germline ends came to 8 bases. CDR3 sequence (DNA): TGTGCCAGTAGTATAGATCCTCTTGCCTACAATGAGCAGTTCTTC. Protein sequence: CASSIDPLAYNEQFF. The full variable domain, in which reference TRBV19 and TRBJ2-1 provide the parts outside the CDR3, is DGGITQSPKYLFRKEGQNVTLSCEQNLNHDAMYWYRQDPGQGLRLIYYSQIVNDFQKGDIAEGYSVSREKKESFPLTVTSAQKNPTAFYLCASSIDPLAYNEQFFGPGTRLTVL.

This clonotype was detected only a few times. The chain employs TRBV20-1 and TRBJ2-5; D is unresolved. The CDR3 is 13 residues long. The germline V gene has CDR1 DFQATT and CDR2 SNEGSKA (reference sequence). Trimming left V 5 bases short and J 2 bases short, with 12 bases between. The CDR3 DNA reads as TGCAGTGCTGGAGTCGGAGCACAAGAGACCCAGTACTTC. Its translation: CSAGVGAQETQYF.

The chain combines TRBV12-3 or TRBV12-4 with TRBJ2-3; tentative D call: TRBD2 (6 bases). This CDR3 region has 15 residues. With 5 bases removed from V and 2 bases from J, the gap between germline ends came to 14 bases. DNA for the CDR3: TGTGCCAGCAGTCGCCCGGGGGTCCCCACAGATACGCAGTATTTT. Translating it yields CASSRPGVPTDTQYF.

This clonotype was observed many times. The rearrangement links TRBV10-3 to TRBJ2-1, with 14 bases lining up with TRBD2. CDR1 is ENHRY and CDR2 is SYGVKD in the germline V gene. This CDR3 comprises 16 residues. V was pared by 3 bases and J by 7 bases, with 5 bases of the junction left unmatched. The CDR3 protein is CAISEMTSGRDNEQFF. The CDR3 DNA follows: TGTGCCATCAGTGAAATGACTAGCGGGAGGGATAATGAGCAGTTCTTC.

The J gene is TRBJ1-1, the V gene TRBV4-3; TRBD1 aligns across 10 bases. V lost 5 bases and J lost 5; bases outside the gene matches: 11. Germline CDR1 reads LGHNA; CDR2 reads YSLEER. CDR3 length equals 16 residues. In DNA, the CDR3 is TGCGCCAGCAGCTGGAGACAGGGGGCGCCGGGTACTGAAGCTTTCTTT. Translated, it gives CASSWRQGAPGTEAFF.